This record looks at one T cell receptor beta chain sequence and its context. Antigen: not known. These data belong to a study of shared clonotypes between healthy human individuals. In the study overall: Three plates each covered CD4 naive and memory; CD8 naive two, CD8 memory one.

Notes on the study in general: Having only a few donors restricted how much genetic and exposure-history diversity was captured. Deeper or shallower sequencing was expected to change how clonotypes are shared among donors.

Replicate sorted-subset PCRs were loaded with 150 to 250 ng DNA, 31,000 or so T cell genomes. Measured with immunoSEQ multiplex PCR; TCRdb has only the in-frame clones, and not every one. Of about 730,000 clones in the sample, roughly 72% were seen once. The V end was cut by 3 bases, the J end by 4 bases, with 10 bases between. The CDR3 covers 12 residues. Germline CDR1 is GTSNPN and CDR2 is SVGIG (reference sequence). The material sequenced was memory CD4+ T cells sorted from blood. The subset here: CD45RA-negative fraction. The rearrangement links TRBV30 to TRBJ2-7, with D maybe TRBD2 (6 bases). The receptor's source is a woman younger than 45 in good health. In DNA form, the CDR3 reads TGTGCCTGGAGCCGTGCGGGGTACGAGCAGTACTTC. Translating gives CAWSRAGYEQYF.